This T cell receptor beta chain stems from a study of blood T cell repertoires in COVID-19. Study-level information: Spain, Italy and the United States supplied samples that represented acute and convalescent COVID-19. From T cells, B-cell-depleted T cells, or PBMCs came the material, which was cDNA or gDNA.

Followed over time, Seattle patients had been enrolled while infection was active. Original methodology: Amplification with reference gene primers provided the estimates of nucleated cell counts. Sequencing was performed with immunoSEQ multiplex PCR; in TCRdb, only in-frame clones are kept and a portion is missing. V and J calls and clone size are those listed in that table; D and trimming were worked out from the DNA. The sample gives approximately 290,000 clones, 84% of which show up once; around 16% is in the top ten. Germline-derived CDR1 and CDR2 are LGHDT and YNNKEL (reference sequence). The CDR3 contains 15 residues. V was trimmed by 6 bases and J by 3 bases, leaving 14 bases between them.

This rearrangement joins TRBV3-1 (or the pseudogene TRBV3-2) to TRBJ2-2, with a weak D call TRBD1 (6 bases). This sequence was found in a person between 70 and 80 years old with COVID-19, enrolled during active disease. The specimen was peripheral blood. The CDR3 is CASSLAGAYTGELFF. The CDR3 DNA follows: TGTGCCAGCAGTCTGGCAGGGGCGTACACCGGGGAGCTGTTTTTT.